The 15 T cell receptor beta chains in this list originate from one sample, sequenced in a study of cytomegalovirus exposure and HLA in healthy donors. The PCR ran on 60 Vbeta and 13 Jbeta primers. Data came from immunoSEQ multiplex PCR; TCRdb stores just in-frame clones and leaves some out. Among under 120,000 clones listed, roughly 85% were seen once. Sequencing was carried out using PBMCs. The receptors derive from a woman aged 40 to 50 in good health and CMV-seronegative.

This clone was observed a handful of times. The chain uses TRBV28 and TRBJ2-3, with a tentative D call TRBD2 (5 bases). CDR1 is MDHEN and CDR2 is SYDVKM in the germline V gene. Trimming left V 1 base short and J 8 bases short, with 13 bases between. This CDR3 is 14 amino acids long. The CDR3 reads CASSLSELGGTQYF. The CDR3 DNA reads TGTGCCAGCAGTTTATCAGAGCTCGGAGGTACGCAGTATTTT.

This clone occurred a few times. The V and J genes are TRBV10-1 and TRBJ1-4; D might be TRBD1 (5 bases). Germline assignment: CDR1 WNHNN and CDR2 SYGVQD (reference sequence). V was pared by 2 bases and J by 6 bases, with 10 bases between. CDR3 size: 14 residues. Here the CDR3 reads CASSEGGSDEKLFF. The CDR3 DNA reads TGCGCCAGCAGTGAGGGGGGGAGTGATGAAAAACTGTTTTTT.

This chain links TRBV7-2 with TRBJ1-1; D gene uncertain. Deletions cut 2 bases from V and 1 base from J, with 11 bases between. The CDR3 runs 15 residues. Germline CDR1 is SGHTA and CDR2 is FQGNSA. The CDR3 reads CASSLSGRPNTEAFF. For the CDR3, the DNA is TGTGCCAGCAGCTTAAGCGGCAGGCCGAACACTGAAGCTTTCTTT.

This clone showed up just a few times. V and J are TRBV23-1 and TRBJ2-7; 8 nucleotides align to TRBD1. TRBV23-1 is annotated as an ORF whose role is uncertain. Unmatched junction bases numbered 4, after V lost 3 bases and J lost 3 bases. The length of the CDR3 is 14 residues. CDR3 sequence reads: CASSHHDRGYEQYF. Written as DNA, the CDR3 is TGCGCCAGCAGTCATCATGACAGGGGCTACGAGCAGTACTTC.

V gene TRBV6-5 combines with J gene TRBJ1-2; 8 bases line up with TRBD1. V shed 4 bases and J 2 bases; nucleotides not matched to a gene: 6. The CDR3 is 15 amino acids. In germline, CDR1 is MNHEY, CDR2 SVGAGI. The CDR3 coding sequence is TGTGCCAGCAGTTCCCTTACAGGGGGGAACTATGGCTACACCTTC. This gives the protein CASSSLTGGNYGYTF.

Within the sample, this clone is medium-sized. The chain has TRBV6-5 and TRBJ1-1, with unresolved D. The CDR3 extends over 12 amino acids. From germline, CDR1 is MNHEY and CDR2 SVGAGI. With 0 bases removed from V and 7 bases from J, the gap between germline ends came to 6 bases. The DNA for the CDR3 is TGTGCCAGCAGTTACTCTGGGCGTGAAGCTTTCTTT. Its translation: CASSYSGREAFF.

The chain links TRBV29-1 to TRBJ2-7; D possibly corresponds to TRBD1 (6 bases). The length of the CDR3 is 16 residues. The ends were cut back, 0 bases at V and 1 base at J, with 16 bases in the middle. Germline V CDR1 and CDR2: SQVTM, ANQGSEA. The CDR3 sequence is CSVEEARGRGSYEQYF. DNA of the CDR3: TGCAGCGTTGAAGAAGCCAGGGGCCGAGGGTCCTACGAGCAGTACTTC.

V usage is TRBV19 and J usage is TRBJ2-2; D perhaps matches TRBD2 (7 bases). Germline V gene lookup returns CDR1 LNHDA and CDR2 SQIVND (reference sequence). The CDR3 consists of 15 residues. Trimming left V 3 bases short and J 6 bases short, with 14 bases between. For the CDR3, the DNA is TGTGCCAGTAGTATTGGAGGGGGGGGGTCCGGGGAGCTGTTTTTT. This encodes CASSIGGGGSGELFF. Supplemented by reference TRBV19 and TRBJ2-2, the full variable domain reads DGGITQSPKYLFRKEGQNVTLSCEQNLNHDAMYWYRQDPGQGLRLIYYSQIVNDFQKGDIAEGYSVSREKKESFPLTVTSAQKNPTAFYLCASSIGGGGSGELFFGEGSRLTVL.

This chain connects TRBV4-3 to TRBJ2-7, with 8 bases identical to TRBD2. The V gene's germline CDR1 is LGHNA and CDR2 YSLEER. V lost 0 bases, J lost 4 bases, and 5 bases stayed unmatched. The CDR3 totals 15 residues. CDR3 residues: CASSQEKRERYEQYF. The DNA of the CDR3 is TGCGCCAGCAGCCAAGAGAAGCGGGAGCGGTACGAGCAGTACTTC.

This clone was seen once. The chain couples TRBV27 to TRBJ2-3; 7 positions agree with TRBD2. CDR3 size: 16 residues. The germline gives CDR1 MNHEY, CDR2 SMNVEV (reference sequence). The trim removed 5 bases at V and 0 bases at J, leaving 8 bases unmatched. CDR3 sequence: CASSPTLAASTDTQYF. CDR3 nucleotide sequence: TGTGCCAGCAGTCCAACCCTAGCGGCAAGCACAGATACGCAGTATTTT.

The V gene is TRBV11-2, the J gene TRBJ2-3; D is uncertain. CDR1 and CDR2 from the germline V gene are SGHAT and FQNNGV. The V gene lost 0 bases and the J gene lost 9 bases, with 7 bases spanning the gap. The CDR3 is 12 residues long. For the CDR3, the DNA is TGTGCCAGCAGCTTAGATCTCGGGACGCAGTATTTT. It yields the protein CASSLDLGTQYF.

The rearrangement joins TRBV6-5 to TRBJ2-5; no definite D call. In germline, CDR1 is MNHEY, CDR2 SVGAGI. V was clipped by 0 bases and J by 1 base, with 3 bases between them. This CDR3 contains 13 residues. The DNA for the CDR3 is TGTGCCAGCAGTTACTCGGCCCAAGAGACCCAGTACTTC. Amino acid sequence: CASSYSAQETQYF.

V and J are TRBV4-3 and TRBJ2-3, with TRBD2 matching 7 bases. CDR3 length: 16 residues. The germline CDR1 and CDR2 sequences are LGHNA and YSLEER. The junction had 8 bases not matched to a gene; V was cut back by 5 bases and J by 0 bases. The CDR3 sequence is CASSVSASGSTDTQYF. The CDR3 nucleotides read TGCGCCAGCAGCGTGTCGGCTAGCGGAAGCACAGATACGCAGTATTTT.

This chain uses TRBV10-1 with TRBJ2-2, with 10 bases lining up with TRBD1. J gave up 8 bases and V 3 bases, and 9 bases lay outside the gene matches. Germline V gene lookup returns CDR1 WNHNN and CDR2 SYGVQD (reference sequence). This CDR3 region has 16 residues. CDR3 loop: CASSDPGQGVPGELFF. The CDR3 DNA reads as TGCGCCAGCAGTGACCCCGGACAGGGGGTACCGGGGGAGCTGTTTTTT.

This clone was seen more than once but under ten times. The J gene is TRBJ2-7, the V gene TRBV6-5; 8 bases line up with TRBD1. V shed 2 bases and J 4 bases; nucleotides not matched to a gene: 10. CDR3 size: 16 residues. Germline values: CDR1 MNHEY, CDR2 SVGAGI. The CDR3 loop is CASSYKMNRGFYEQYF. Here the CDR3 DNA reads TGTGCCAGCAGTTACAAAATGAACAGGGGGTTTTACGAGCAGTACTTC.